This T cell receptor (beta chain) appears in the sequencing data of a study of T-cell memory formation after mild COVID-19. The CDR3 is 16 residues long. The ends were cut back, 1 base at V and 2 bases at J, with 12 bases in the middle. The germline V gene encodes CDR1 SGHVS and CDR2 FQNEAQ. The TCR alpha and TCR beta cDNA libraries, bearing sample barcodes and UMIs, were generated by 5'RACE using constant-segment primers. Using its own MiXCR run on the 5' RACE reads, TCRdb lists one record per CDR3 protein. Of roughly 560,000 distinct CDR3 sequences listed, roughly 20% are singletons. The genes are TRBV7-8 and TRBJ1-5; D is ambiguous. Sequences were obtained from PBMCs or a T cell subset sorted from them (not recorded which). This clonotype was sampled from an adult woman who had mild COVID-19 (a few samples of this study predate the infection). Cell type and time point are not known. CDR3 coding DNA: TGTGCCAGCAGCTTAGGGAACCTGGAGGGCAATCAGCCCCAGCATTTT. Translation gives CASSLGNLEGNQPQHF.